This entry lists 21 T cell receptor beta chains sequenced from one sample in a study of CD8 T cells in ankylosing spondylitis. TCRdb reprocessed the 5' RACE reads via MiXCR and lists one record per CDR3 protein. The sample records 300,000 to 350,000 distinct CDR3 sequences, approximately 14% being singletons. The source material was blood, either unsorted or a sorted T cell fraction (not recorded which). Receptor source: a male donor with ankylosing spondylitis or in good health (not recorded which).

The chain is built from TRBV6-1 and TRBJ2-4; D unclear. With 5 bases removed from V and 6 bases from J, the gap between germline ends came to 11 bases. The germline V gene encodes CDR1 MNHNS and CDR2 SASEGT. This CDR3 spans 13 amino acids. The CDR3, as DNA: TGTGCCAGCAGTCCCAGGACCCTAAACATTCAGTACTTC. This codes for CASSPRTLNIQYF.

This clonotype occurred a few times. The chain recombines TRBV6-5 with TRBJ1-1, with D possibly being TRBD1 (5 bases). This CDR3 is built from 14 residues. Germline lookup yields CDR1 MNHEY and CDR2 SVGAGI. With 0 bases removed from V and 4 bases from J, the gap between germline ends came to 9 bases. For the CDR3, the DNA is TGTGCCAGCAGTTACTCGCCAGGGAGCACTGAAGCTTTCTTT. Translated, it gives CASSYSPGSTEAFF.

In this sample, this clonotype turned up once. The chain links TRBV20-1 to TRBJ2-5; TRBD1 agrees at 10 bases. The CDR3 is 15 residues long. Germline V gives CDR1 DFQATT, CDR2 SNEGSKA (reference sequence). V was clipped by 5 bases and J by 1 base; unmatched bases: 7. CDR3 sequence reads: CSAGRDRGSQETQYF. In DNA, the CDR3 is TGCAGTGCTGGCCGGGACAGGGGTTCCCAAGAGACCCAGTACTTC.

This clonotype was seen a few times. The V gene is TRBV6-2 or TRBV6-3, the J gene TRBJ2-1; D is ambiguous. The CDR3 is 11 residues long. CDR1 and CDR2 from the germline V gene are MNHEY and SVGEGT. V was trimmed by 7 bases and J by 5 bases, leaving 6 bases between them. CDR3 sequence (DNA): TGTGCCAGCACCGGGCACAATGAGCAGTTCTTC. Its translation is CASTGHNEQFF.

This sequence joins TRBV12-3 or TRBV12-4 and TRBJ2-1; the D is unclear. The CDR3 sequence is 16 residues long. The V gene lost 3 bases and the J gene lost 5 bases, with 17 bases spanning the gap. The CDR3 DNA reads TGTGCCAGCAGTTTTTCACTCACCCACCCAAACAATGAGCAGTTCTTC. Its translation is CASSFSLTHPNNEQFF.

The CDR3 nucleotides read TGCGCCAGCACCTTAACAGATACGCAGTATTTT. Translation gives CASTLTDTQYF. The chain has TRBV5-1 and TRBJ2-3; no firm D call. V lost 6 bases and J 3 bases, leaving 5 bases between the germline ends. This CDR3 region has 11 residues. CDR1 is SGHRS and CDR2 is YFSETQ in the germline V gene.

In this sample, this clonotype turned up a few times. J is TRBJ2-5 and V is TRBV7-9, with D unclear. The CDR3 contains 13 residues. The germline V gene encodes CDR1 SEHNR and CDR2 FQNEAQ (reference sequence). V was cut by 6 bases and J by 1 base, with 9 bases left in between. DNA of the CDR3: TGTGCCAGCAGGGGTCCTTCCCAAGAGACCCAGTACTTC. Translation: CASRGPSQETQYF.

The chain combines TRBV20-1 with TRBJ2-5, with D possibly being TRBD1 (6 bases). Germline CDR1 reads DFQATT; CDR2 reads SNEGSKA (reference sequence). The V and J ends lost 6 bases and 3 bases respectively, with 14 bases between them. CDR3 length: 13 amino acids. The CDR3 protein is CSAQQGPKETQYF. CDR3 sequence (DNA): TGCAGTGCCCAGCAGGGGCCGAAAGAGACCCAGTACTTC.

This clonotype has more than one count but fewer than ten. The V call is TRBV5-6, the J call TRBJ2-1, with a possible D match to TRBD2 (6 bases). The length of the CDR3 is 16 residues. Trimming stripped 5 bases from V and 2 bases from J, with 17 bases between. Germline V gene data show CDR1 as SGHDT and CDR2 as YYEEEE. The CDR3, as DNA: TGTGCCAGCAGTTATGGGGGAGGCCGGACCTACAATGAGCAGTTCTTC. It is translated as CASSYGGGRTYNEQFF.

This clonotype was observed a handful of times. This chain uses TRBV24-1 with TRBJ2-1; maybe TRBD2 (6 bases). The CDR3 runs to 13 residues. Per germline, CDR1 KGHDR and CDR2 SFDVKD. Trimming removed 3 bases at V and 9 bases at J, with 11 bases between. The CDR3 nucleotides read TGTGCCACCAGTGATACACGGCGGGGTGAGCAGTTCTTC. The encoded protein is CATSDTRRGEQFF.

This clonotype was picked up a small number of times. The chain recombines TRBV5-5 with TRBJ2-3; TRBD1 agrees at 8 bases. Trimming cost V 0 bases and J 3 bases; bases outside gene matches: 6. The CDR3 runs 16 residues. Germline lookup yields CDR1 SGHKS and CDR2 YYEKEE (reference sequence). CDR3 DNA sequence: TGTGCCAGCAGCTTGGATGAGAACAGGGGGACAGATACGCAGTATTTT. Protein sequence: CASSLDENRGTDTQYF.

This clonotype has more than one count but fewer than ten. The chain couples TRBV25-1 to TRBJ2-1; possibly TRBD2 for D (6 bases). Germline V gives CDR1 MGHDK, CDR2 SYGVNS. The V gene lost 3 bases and the J gene lost 6 bases, with 18 bases spanning the gap. The CDR3 contains 16 residues. The CDR3 region has the DNA TGTGCCAGCAGTGATCCCGCGGGACCCATAAGCAATGAGCAGTTCTTC. This gives the protein CASSDPAGPISNEQFF.

This clonotype showed up just a few times. V gene TRBV5-1 combines with J gene TRBJ2-2; perhaps TRBD1 as D (6 bases). Germline V CDR1 and CDR2: SGHRS, YFSETQ. Deletions cut 2 bases from V and 1 base from J, with 12 bases between. CDR3 size: 16 residues. The CDR3 DNA reads as TGCGCCAGCAGCTTATCAGGGGCTTTGAACACCGGGGAGCTGTTTTTT. Amino acid sequence: CASSLSGALNTGELFF.

This clonotype was detected only a few times. This rearrangement joins TRBV5-1 to TRBJ2-7; D possibly corresponds to TRBD1 (7 bases). Germline values: CDR1 SGHRS, CDR2 YFSETQ. CDR3 length equals 15 residues. Trimming pared 6 bases from V and 0 bases from J, leaving 16 bases between. CDR3 bases: TGCGCCAGCACCCAGGGGGGCGGTAGCTCCTACGAGCAGTACTTC. Translating it yields CASTQGGGSSYEQYF.

The chain uses TRBV12-3 or TRBV12-4 and TRBJ2-5, with a weak D call TRBD2 (6 bases). V was pared by 4 bases and J by 7 bases, with 16 bases between. The CDR3 runs to 14 residues. The CDR3 nucleotides are TGTGCCAGCAGTTCGGGACTGCAAGGGGTGACCCAGTACTTC. Its translation: CASSSGLQGVTQYF.

This clonotype was counted a few times. The V and J genes are TRBV18 and TRBJ1-5, with D hard to call. The CDR3 has 12 amino acids. V lost 8 bases and J 6 bases, leaving 11 bases between the germline ends. Germline CDR1 is KGHSH and CDR2 is LQKENI. The CDR3 DNA reads TGTGCCAGCCCCCATGAGGGTCAGCCCCAGCATTTT. Protein sequence: CASPHEGQPQHF.

The sample holds a few counts of this clonotype. The CDR3 coding sequence is TGTGCCAGCAGGCCCGCCGGGGGGCGCGATGAAAAACTGTTTTTT. Translation: CASRPAGGRDEKLFF. This rearrangement joins TRBV12-3 or TRBV12-4 to TRBJ1-4, with TRBD1 as a possible D gene (6 bases). V shed 6 bases and J shed 6 bases, with 17 bases lying between them. CDR3 length: 15 residues.

This chain joins TRBV12-3 or TRBV12-4 and TRBJ2-5; maybe TRBD2 (6 bases). The length of the CDR3 is 16 residues. V was clipped by 1 base and J by 7 bases, with 19 bases between them. CDR3 sequence: CASSLGFSGTSGTQYF. CDR3 bases: TGTGCCAGCAGTTTAGGGTTTAGCGGAACCTCAGGGACCCAGTACTTC.

This sequence joins TRBV20-1 and TRBJ2-3; the D is unclear. Trimming took off 3 bases at V and 5 bases at J, with 12 bases between the two ends. The CDR3 covers 13 residues. Germline V gene lookup returns CDR1 DFQATT and CDR2 SNEGSKA (reference sequence). The CDR3 nucleotides are TGCAGTGCTAGGCAGAACGGTAAAGATACGCAGTATTTT. It yields the protein CSARQNGKDTQYF.

This clonotype was detected many times. This sequence joins TRBV5-5 and TRBJ1-1; D unresolved. The germline V gene encodes CDR1 SGHKS and CDR2 YYEKEE (reference sequence). Deletions cut 2 bases from V and 3 bases from J, with 5 bases between. CDR3 length: 12 amino acids. The DNA for the CDR3 is TGTGCCAGCAGCTTATCGGACACTGAAGCTTTCTTT. Amino acid sequence: CASSLSDTEAFF. Based on the CDR3 plus reference TRBV5-5 and TRBJ1-1, the full variable domain is DAGVTQSPTHLIKTRGQQVTLRCSPISGHKSVSWYQQVLGQGPQFIFQYYEKEERGRGNFPDRFSARQFPNYSSELNVNALLLGDSALYLCASSLSDTEAFFGQGTRLTVV.

The rearrangement uses TRBV30 and TRBJ1-4; possibly TRBD1 for D (5 bases). V lost 2 bases and J 10 bases, leaving 20 bases between the germline ends. The germline V gene has CDR1 GTSNPN and CDR2 SVGIG (reference sequence). This CDR3 comprises 15 residues. CDR3 amino acids: CAWSRGEGSGLKLFF. DNA for the CDR3: TGTGCCTGGAGTAGGGGAGAAGGGTCCGGGTTAAAACTGTTTTTT.